This T cell receptor beta chain was found in a study of blood T cells in healthy people across ages. Germline loops: CDR1 SQVTM, CDR2 ANQGSEA. V was trimmed by 6 bases and J by 3 bases, leaving 5 bases between them. This CDR3 region has 10 residues. Donation came from healthy Caucasian individuals in Russia who were aged 6 to 90. A second 7 to 11 cycle PCR used barcoded and J-beta primers. Using its own MiXCR run on the 5' RACE reads, TCRdb lists one record per CDR3 protein. The sample carries 650,000 to 700,000 distinct CDR3 sequences, over 40% recorded once. The study's findings and limits: Older age went with lower TCR beta diversity per million T cells, in a roughly linear way. There was no known CMV status for donors, so expanded clonotype changes were possibly confounded.

Notes on this clonotype: The antigen is undetermined.

The specimen was blood. The TCR originated in a woman older than 75 in good health. J is TRBJ2-5 and V is TRBV29-1, with D possibly matching TRBD1 (5 bases). As DNA, the CDR3 is TGCAGCGTACAGGAAGAGACCCAGTACTTC. Its translation: CSVQEETQYF. Complete variable domain (other parts from reference TRBV29-1 and TRBJ2-5): SAVISQKPSRDICQRGTSLTIQCQVDSQVTMMFWYRQQPGQSLTLIATANQGSEATYESGFVIDKFPISRPNLTFSTLTVSNMSPEDSSIYLCSVQEETQYFGPGTRLLVL.